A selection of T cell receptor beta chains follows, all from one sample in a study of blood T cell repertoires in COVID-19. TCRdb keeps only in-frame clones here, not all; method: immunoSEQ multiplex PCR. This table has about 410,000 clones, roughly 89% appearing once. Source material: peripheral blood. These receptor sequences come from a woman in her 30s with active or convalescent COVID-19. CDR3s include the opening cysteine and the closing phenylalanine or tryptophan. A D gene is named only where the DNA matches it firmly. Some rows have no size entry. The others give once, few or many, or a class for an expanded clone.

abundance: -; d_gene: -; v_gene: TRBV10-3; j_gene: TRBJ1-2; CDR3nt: TGTGCCATCAGTGAGTCGACTGGGAGCGAACCGAACTATGGCTACACCTTC; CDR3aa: CAISESTGSEPNYGYTF
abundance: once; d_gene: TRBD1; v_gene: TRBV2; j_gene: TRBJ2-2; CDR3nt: TGTGCCAGCTCCGGGACAGAAAACACCGGGGAGCTGTTTTTT; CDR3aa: CASSGTENTGELFF
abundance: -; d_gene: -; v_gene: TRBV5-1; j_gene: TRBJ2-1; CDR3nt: TGCGCCAGCAGCTTAGGCGGCCCGACCTACAATGAGCAGTTCTTC; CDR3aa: CASSLGGPTYNEQFF
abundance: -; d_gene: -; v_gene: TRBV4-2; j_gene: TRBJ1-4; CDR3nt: TGTGCCAGCAGCCAAGACAGCACAGGGACTAATGAAAAACTGTTTTTT; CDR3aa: CASSQDSTGTNEKLFF
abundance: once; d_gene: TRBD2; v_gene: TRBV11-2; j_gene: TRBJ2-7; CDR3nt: TGTGCCAGCAGCTACGGGGGGTCCGCCTACGAGCAGTACTTC; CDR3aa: CASSYGGSAYEQYF
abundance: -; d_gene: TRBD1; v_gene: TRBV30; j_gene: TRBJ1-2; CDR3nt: TGTGCCTGGAGGGGGACAGGGGGAGGATATGGCTACACCTTC; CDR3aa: CAWRGTGGGYGYTF
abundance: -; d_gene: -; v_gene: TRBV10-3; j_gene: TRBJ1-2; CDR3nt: TGTGCCATCAGTGATGATTTCAGTACAGGCCGCTATGGCTACACCTTC; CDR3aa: CAISDDFSTGRYGYTF
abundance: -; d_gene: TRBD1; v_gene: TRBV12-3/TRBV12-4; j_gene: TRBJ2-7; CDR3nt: TGTGCCAGCAGCTACGGGACAGTCAGGCAGTACTTC; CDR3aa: CASSYGTVRQYF
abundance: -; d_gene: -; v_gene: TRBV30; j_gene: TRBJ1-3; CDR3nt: TGTGCCTGGAGTAGGGTCGGGAACTCTGGAAACACCATATATTTT; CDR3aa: CAWSRVGNSGNTIYF
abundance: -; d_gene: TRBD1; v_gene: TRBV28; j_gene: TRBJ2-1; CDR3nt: TGTGCCAGCAGCATGGGTGGGCAGGGGGCCTACAATGAGCAGTTCTTC; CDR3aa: CASSMGGQGAYNEQFF
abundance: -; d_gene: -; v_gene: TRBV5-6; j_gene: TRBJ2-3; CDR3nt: TGTGCCAGCAGCTTTCCTAGCACAGATACGCAGTATTTT; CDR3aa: CASSFPSTDTQYF
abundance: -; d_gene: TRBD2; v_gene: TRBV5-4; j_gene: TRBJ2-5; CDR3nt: TGTGCCAGCAGCTTAGGTGTACTAGCGGGAAAAGAGACCCAGTACTTC; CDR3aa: CASSLGVLAGKETQYF
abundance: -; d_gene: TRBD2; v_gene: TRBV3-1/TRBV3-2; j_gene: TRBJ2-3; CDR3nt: TGTGCCAGCAGCCTCCGAACGACTAGCGGAAGCACAGATACGCAGTATTTT; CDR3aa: CASSLRTTSGSTDTQYF
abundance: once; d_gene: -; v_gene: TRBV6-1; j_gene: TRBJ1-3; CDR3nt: TGTGCCAGCAGTGAAGGGACTTACGACTCTGGAAACACCATATATTTT; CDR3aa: CASSEGTYDSGNTIYF
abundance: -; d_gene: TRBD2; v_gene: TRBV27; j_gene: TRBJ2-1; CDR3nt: TGTGCCAGCGCCTCATCCCCCCCTAGCGGGAGTAATGAGCAGTTCTTC; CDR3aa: CASASSPPSGSNEQFF
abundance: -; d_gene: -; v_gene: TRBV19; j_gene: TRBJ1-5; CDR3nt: TGTGCCAGTAGTATAATGCACTCAGGGGTCAATCAGCCCCAGCATTTT; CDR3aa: CASSIMHSGVNQPQHF
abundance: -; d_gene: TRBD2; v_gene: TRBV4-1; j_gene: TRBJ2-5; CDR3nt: TGCGCCAGCAGCCAAGGACTAGCGGGAGTGTGGGAGACCCAGTACTTC; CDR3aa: CASSQGLAGVWETQYF
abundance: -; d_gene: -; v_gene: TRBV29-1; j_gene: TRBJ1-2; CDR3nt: TGCAGCGTTGAATCAAGCTCCTATGGCTACACCTTC; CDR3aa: CSVESSSYGYTF
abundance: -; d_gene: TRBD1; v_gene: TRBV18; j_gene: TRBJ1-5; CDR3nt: TGTGCCAGCTCACCAGACAGGGGTCAGCCCCAGCATTTT; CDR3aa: CASSPDRGQPQHF
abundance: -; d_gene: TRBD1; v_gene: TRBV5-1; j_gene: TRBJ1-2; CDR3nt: TGCGCCAGCAGCTGGGGGACAGGGGTGCAGGGCTACACCTTC; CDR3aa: CASSWGTGVQGYTF
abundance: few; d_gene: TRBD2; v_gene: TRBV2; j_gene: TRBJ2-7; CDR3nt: TGTGCCAGCAGGGGTACTAGCGGGAGTCGCTACGAGCAGTACTTC; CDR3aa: CASRGTSGSRYEQYF
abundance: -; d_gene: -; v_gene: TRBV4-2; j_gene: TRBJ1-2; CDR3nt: TGTGCCAGCAGCCATGTGGGGGGGGCTAACTATGGCTACACCTTC; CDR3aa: CASSHVGGANYGYTF
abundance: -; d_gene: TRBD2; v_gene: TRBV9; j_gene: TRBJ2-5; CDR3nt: TGTGCCAGCAGCGTCGTAGCGGGAGGGGAGACCCAGTACTTC; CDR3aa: CASSVVAGGETQYF
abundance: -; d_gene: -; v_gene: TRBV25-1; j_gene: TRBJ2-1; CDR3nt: TGTGCCAGCAGTGAATCCCTCCGCGGGGCCTACAATGAGCAGTTCTTC; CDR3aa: CASSESLRGAYNEQFF
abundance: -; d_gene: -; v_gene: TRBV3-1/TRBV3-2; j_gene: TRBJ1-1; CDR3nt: TGTGCCAGCAGAAAGACTGTTATGAACACTGAAGCTTTCTTT; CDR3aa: CASRKTVMNTEAFF
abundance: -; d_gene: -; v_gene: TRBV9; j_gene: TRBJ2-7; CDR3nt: TGTGCCAGCAGCGTAGCTTCGGGAAGCGAGCAGTACTTC; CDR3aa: CASSVASGSEQYF